One sample yielded the 24 T cell receptor beta chains listed below, sequenced in a study of cytomegalovirus exposure and HLA in healthy donors. It was with 60 Vbeta and 13 Jbeta primers that the PCR ran. Generated by immunoSEQ multiplex PCR, the TCRdb table keeps only in-frame clones and is missing some. Here the sample spans 95,000 to 150,000 clones, roughly 72% being singletons. Specimen: PBMCs. These receptors all stem from a man between 35 and 55 years old in good health and CMV-seropositive.

The gene calls are TRBV7-6 and TRBJ2-7; 8 bases are a match to TRBD1. V trimming: 4 bases; J trimming: 1 base; junction bases outside the gene matches: 12. Germline CDR1 and CDR2: SGHVS and FNYEAQ. The CDR3 length is 17 residues. CDR3 sequence (DNA): TGTGCCAGCAGCTCCCCACGGACAGGGCAAAGTTCCTACGAGCAGTACTTC. Translation gives CASSSPRTGQSSYEQYF.

The gene calls are TRBV11-1 and TRBJ2-6; D gene uncertain. This CDR3 has 13 amino acids. V lost 5 bases and J 2 bases, leaving 4 bases between the germline ends. From germline, CDR1 is SGHAT and CDR2 FQDESV (reference sequence). The CDR3 coding sequence is TGTGCCAGCAGCCCGGCTGGGGCCAACGTCCTGACTTTC. Translating it yields CASSPAGANVLTF. The full variable domain, completed using reference TRBV11-1 and TRBJ2-6, is EAEVAQSPRYKITEKSQAVAFWCDPISGHATLYWYRQILGQGPELLVQFQDESVVDDSQLPKDRFSAERLKGVDSTLKIQPAELGDSAMYLCASSPAGANVLTFGAGSRLTVL.

J is TRBJ1-1 and V is TRBV5-1, with D tentatively TRBD1 (5 bases). The CDR3 runs to 13 residues. Trimming took 5 bases from V and 0 from J, leaving 8 bases between them. Germline CDR1 reads SGHRS; CDR2 reads YFSETQ. The CDR3 nucleotides are TGCGCCAGCAGTACGACAGTGAACACTGAAGCTTTCTTT. As protein: CASSTTVNTEAFF.

This clone showed up just once. The chain recombines TRBV5-1 with TRBJ1-2, with D hard to call. Trimming shortened V by 0 bases and J by 3 bases, and 9 bases separated the two germline ends. The CDR3 covers 14 residues. Germline V lookup: CDR1 SGHRS, CDR2 YFSETQ. CDR3 sequence (DNA): TGCGCCAGCAGCTTGGAAAGGCAGGACTATGGCTACACCTTC. Amino acids: CASSLERQDYGYTF.

The CDR3 DNA follows: TGTGCCAGCAGCTTAGGGCCTAGCGGTACCTACGAGCAGTACTTC. It encodes CASSLGPSGTYEQYF. This rearrangement joins TRBV7-7 to TRBJ2-7; TRBD2 matches at 7 bases. In germline, CDR1 is SSHAT, CDR2 FNYEAQ (reference sequence). The CDR3 extends over 15 amino acids. The junction had 5 bases not matched to a gene; V was cut back by 1 base and J by 2 bases.

This sequence joins TRBV5-1 and TRBJ2-7; D possibly corresponds to TRBD2 (5 bases). The V end lost 1 base, the J end lost 2 bases, and 19 bases lay between the germline ends. Germline CDR1 reads SGHRS; CDR2 reads YFSETQ. The CDR3 consists of 17 residues. CDR3 sequence reads: CASSLWESQVVTYEQYF. In DNA, the CDR3 is TGCGCCAGCAGCTTGTGGGAGAGTCAGGTAGTGACCTACGAGCAGTACTTC.

V and J are TRBV7-3 and TRBJ2-3, with 9 positions matching TRBD1. CDR1 and CDR2 from the germline V gene are SGHTA and FQGTGA. The CDR3 is 16 residues long. The V and J ends lost 5 bases and 6 bases, in that order; junction bases with no gene match: 12. CDR3 DNA: TGTGCCAGCAGCGCTATTGGACAGGGGATTGGCGATACGCAGTATTTT. Translation gives CASSAIGQGIGDTQYF.

The chain has TRBV19 and TRBJ2-1, with 11 bases fitting TRBD2. Trimming cost V 6 bases and J 8 bases; bases outside gene matches: 6. This CDR3 region has 14 residues. Germline-derived CDR1 and CDR2 are LNHDA and SQIVND (reference sequence). The CDR3 protein is CASSPGLAVDEQFF. The DNA of the CDR3 is TGTGCCAGTAGCCCGGGACTAGCGGTTGATGAGCAGTTCTTC.

The chain carries TRBV5-5 and TRBJ2-2; D is perhaps TRBD2 (6 bases). The CDR3 has 16 amino acids. Germline CDR1 reads SGHKS; CDR2 reads YYEKEE (reference sequence). With 0 bases removed from V and 0 bases from J, the gap between germline ends came to 9 bases. The CDR3 is CASSLVGTPNTGELFF. CDR3 nucleotides: TGTGCCAGCAGCTTGGTGGGGACTCCGAACACCGGGGAGCTGTTTTTT.

The chain carries TRBV7-2 and TRBJ2-7; 9 bases are shared with TRBD2. J gave up 3 bases and V 5 bases, and 20 bases lay outside the gene matches. CDR1 and CDR2 from the germline V gene are SGHTA and FQGNSA. This CDR3 comprises 19 residues. CDR3 sequence reads: CASSPPVGVAGANYYEQYF. In DNA form, the CDR3 reads TGTGCCAGCAGCCCCCCGGTGGGCGTAGCGGGAGCGAACTACTACGAGCAGTACTTC.

The chain is built from TRBV5-1 and TRBJ1-3; 8 nucleotides agree with TRBD1. The J segment lost 1 base and the V segment lost 3 bases, leaving 9 bases of the junction unmatched. Per germline, CDR1 SGHRS and CDR2 YFSETQ. The CDR3 covers 17 residues. CDR3 in DNA: TGCGCCAGCAGCTCGAAAGACAGGGGAGTTTCTGGAAACACCATATATTTT. Translation gives CASSSKDRGVSGNTIYF. Using reference TRBV5-1 and TRBJ1-3 for the parts outside the CDR3, the full variable domain is KAGVTQTPRYLIKTRGQQVTLSCSPISGHRSVSWYQQTPGQGLQFLFEYFSETQRNKGNFPGRFSGRQFSNSRSEMNVSTLELGDSALYLCASSSKDRGVSGNTIYFGEGSWLTVV.

Only a few counts were recorded for this clone. This rearrangement joins TRBV4-1 to TRBJ1-5, with 7 bases identical to TRBD1. CDR1 and CDR2 from the germline V gene are MGHRA and YSYEKL. There are 14 residues in the CDR3. Losses at the gene ends were 3 bases for V and 3 bases for J; bases not matched to a gene: 2. CDR3 amino acids: CASSQGQYNQPQHF. The DNA of the CDR3 is TGCGCCAGCAGCCAGGGACAGTACAATCAGCCCCAGCATTTT.

CDR3 sequence (DNA): TGTGCCAGCAGCCCCTCCCGGACTCCGAACACCGGGGAGCTGTTTTTT. Translating it yields CASSPSRTPNTGELFF. This rearrangement joins TRBV9 to TRBJ2-2, with a tentative D call TRBD2 (5 bases). Looked up from germline, CDR1 is SGDLS and CDR2 is YYNGEE. The CDR3 has 16 amino acids. Trimming pared 4 bases from V and 0 bases from J, leaving 13 bases between.

CDR3 residues: CASSAGLAKNIQYF. In DNA, the CDR3 is TGTGCCAGCAGCGCCGGTCTAGCCAAAAACATTCAGTACTTC. The J gene is TRBJ2-4, the V gene TRBV9; the D is unclear. The V gene's germline CDR1 is SGDLS and CDR2 YYNGEE. The length of the CDR3 is 14 residues. V shed 3 bases and J shed 0 bases, with 7 bases lying between them.

The rearrangement uses TRBV19 and TRBJ1-1; D may be TRBD1 (6 bases). CDR1 LNHDA and CDR2 SQIVND come from the germline V gene (reference sequence). Trimming cost V 4 bases and J 1 base, with 13 bases left between them. The CDR3 extends over 15 amino acids. CDR3 nucleotides: TGTGCCAGTAGTACCTTCTCGACAGGGAACACTGAAGCTTTCTTT. It specifies CASSTFSTGNTEAFF.

This chain joins TRBV7-8 and TRBJ1-2, with D unclear. Per germline, CDR1 SGHVS and CDR2 FQNEAQ. The CDR3 spans 12 residues. Trimming cost V 1 base and J 4 bases, with 4 bases left between them. CDR3 in amino acids: CASSLDGYGYTF. The CDR3 nucleotides are TGTGCCAGCAGCTTAGACGGCTATGGCTACACCTTC.

This clone has just one count. The rearrangement joins TRBV27 to TRBJ1-5, with D tentatively TRBD1 (5 bases). The CDR3 sequence is 18 residues long. V was pared by 4 bases and J by 1 base, with 20 bases between. Germline V gives CDR1 MNHEY, CDR2 SMNVEV (reference sequence). CDR3 loop: CASSSILLGQGSNQPQHF. DNA of the CDR3: TGTGCCAGCAGTTCTATTCTTTTGGGCCAGGGAAGCAATCAGCCCCAGCATTTT.

The chain combines TRBV5-1 with TRBJ2-1, with TRBD1 as a possible D gene (6 bases). V dropped 2 bases and J dropped 10 bases, with 13 bases sitting between them. The CDR3 loop spans 13 amino acids. Germline V lookup: CDR1 SGHRS, CDR2 YFSETQ. CDR3 residues: CASSFNRESEQFF. Here the CDR3 DNA reads TGCGCCAGCAGCTTTAACAGGGAATCCGAGCAGTTCTTC.

Turning to this clone: This specimen includes other DNA sequences encoding the same CDR3. The rearrangement links TRBV11-2 to TRBJ2-5; tentatively, D is TRBD1 (6 bases). V shed 1 base and J shed 5 bases, with 11 bases lying between them. Germline V gene sequence: CDR1 SGHAT, CDR2 FQNNGV. The CDR3 is 14 residues long. The CDR3 DNA reads as TGTGCCAGCAGCTTAGGGGGGCAGGGTGAGACCCAGTACTTC. It is translated as CASSLGGQGETQYF.

This chain uses TRBV9 with TRBJ2-3, with TRBD2 identical over 9 bases. The trim removed 4 bases at V and 4 bases at J, leaving 10 bases unmatched. The CDR3 extends over 16 amino acids. Germline CDR1 and CDR2: SGDLS and YYNGEE. This chain's CDR3 is CASSSRAGGLADTQYF. CDR3 DNA sequence: TGTGCCAGCAGCTCGCGAGCGGGAGGTTTAGCAGATACGCAGTATTTT.

V is TRBV19 and J is TRBJ2-7, with TRBD2 as a possible D gene (5 bases). The CDR3 consists of 14 residues. The germline CDR1 and CDR2 sequences are LNHDA and SQIVND (reference sequence). Deletions cut 3 bases from V and 5 bases from J, with 14 bases between. CDR3 DNA: TGTGCCAGTAGTATTCCCGGGGAAGCCCACGAGCAGTACTTC. Residues: CASSIPGEAHEQYF.

The CDR3 loop reads CASISRGSPLHF. The CDR3 DNA is TGTGCCAGCATCTCAAGGGGTTCACCCCTCCACTTT. The chain uses TRBV6-1 and TRBJ1-6, with D possibly TRBD1 on 5 matching bases. CDR1 and CDR2 from the germline V gene are MNHNS and SASEGT. This CDR3 spans 12 amino acids. The ends were cut back, 7 bases at V and 9 bases at J, with 10 bases in the middle.

The chain is built from TRBV6-4 and TRBJ2-3; TRBD2 matches at 12 bases. This CDR3 contains 14 residues. Unmatched junction bases numbered 0, after V lost 3 bases and J lost 5 bases. Germline CDR1 MRHNA, CDR2 SNTAGT. The CDR3 bases are TGTGCCAGCAGTGAGGGACTAGCGGGAGATACGCAGTATTTT. Translating gives CASSEGLAGDTQYF.

The rearrangement links TRBV4-1 to TRBJ2-1, with TRBD2 as a possible D gene (5 bases). The V gene lost 1 base and the J gene lost 2 bases, with 12 bases spanning the gap. CDR1 and CDR2 from the germline V gene are MGHRA and YSYEKL. The CDR3 is 16 residues long. This CDR3 is CASSQVDLLTYNEQFF. CDR3 nucleotides: TGCGCCAGCAGCCAAGTGGACTTGCTGACCTACAATGAGCAGTTCTTC.